This T cell receptor beta chain was obtained from a study of blood T cell repertoires in COVID-19. Study in general: COVID-19 samples, acute and convalescent, were from the United States, Italy and Spain.

This clone was recorded many times. Clones were read by immunoSEQ multiplex PCR, and TCRdb kept only the in-frame ones, dropping some. Counted here are about 78,000 clones, 87% occurring once; the ten biggest clones make up 4.9%. V was shortened by 4 bases and J by 2 bases, with 12 bases between the two germline ends. CDR3 length: 14 residues. Germline CDR1 reads SQVTM; CDR2 reads ANQGSEA. The receptor's source is an elderly woman with active or convalescent COVID-19. Sequenced material: peripheral blood. The V and J genes are TRBV29-1 and TRBJ1-5; D is perhaps TRBD1 (5 bases). CDR3: CSVAPGGGNQPQHF. CDR3 in DNA: TGCAGCGTTGCGCCTGGGGGGGGCAATCAGCCCCAGCATTTT.